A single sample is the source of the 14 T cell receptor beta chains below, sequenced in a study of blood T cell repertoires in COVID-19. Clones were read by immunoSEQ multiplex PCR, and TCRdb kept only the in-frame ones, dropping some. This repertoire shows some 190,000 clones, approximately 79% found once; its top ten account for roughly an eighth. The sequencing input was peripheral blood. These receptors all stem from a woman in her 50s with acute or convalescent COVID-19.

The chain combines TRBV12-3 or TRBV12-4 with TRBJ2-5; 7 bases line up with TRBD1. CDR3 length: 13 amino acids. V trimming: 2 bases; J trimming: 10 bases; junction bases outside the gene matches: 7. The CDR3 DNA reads TGTGCCAGCAGTTTATCTGCGCAGGGGGACCAGTACTTC. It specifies CASSLSAQGDQYF.

The CDR3, as DNA: TGTGCCAGCAGCCGCCGAGGGGAGGGACCAAGCTACAATGAGCAGTTCTTC. The encoded protein is CASSRRGEGPSYNEQFF. The V gene is TRBV7-9, the J gene TRBJ2-1; 7 bases agree with TRBD2. Germline V gene data show CDR1 as SEHNR and CDR2 as FQNEAQ (reference sequence). J was trimmed by 3 bases and V by 5 bases; bases with no gene match: 13. CDR3 length equals 17 residues.

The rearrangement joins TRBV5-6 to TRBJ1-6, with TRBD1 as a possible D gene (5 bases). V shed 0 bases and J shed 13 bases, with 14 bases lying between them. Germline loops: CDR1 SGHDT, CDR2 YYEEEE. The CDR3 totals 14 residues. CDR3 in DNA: TGTGCCAGCAGCTTGGCGGGGAGCCGGGGGCCCCTCCACTTT. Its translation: CASSLAGSRGPLHF.

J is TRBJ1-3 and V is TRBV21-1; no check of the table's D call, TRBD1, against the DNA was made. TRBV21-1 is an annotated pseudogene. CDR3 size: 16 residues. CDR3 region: CASSPQTGRSGNTIYF. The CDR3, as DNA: TGTGCCAGCAGCCCTCAGACAGGGCGGTCTGGAAACACCATATATTTT.

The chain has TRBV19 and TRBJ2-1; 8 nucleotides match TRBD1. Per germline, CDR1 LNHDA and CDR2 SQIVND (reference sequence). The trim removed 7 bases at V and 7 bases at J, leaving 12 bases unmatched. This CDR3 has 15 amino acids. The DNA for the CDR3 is TGTGCCAGTATCTACGCGCCGGGACAGGTTAATGAGCAGTTCTTC. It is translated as CASIYAPGQVNEQFF.

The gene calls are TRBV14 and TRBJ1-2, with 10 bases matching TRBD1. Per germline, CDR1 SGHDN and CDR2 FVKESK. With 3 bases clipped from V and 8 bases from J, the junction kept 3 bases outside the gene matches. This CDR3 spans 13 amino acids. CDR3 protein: CASSHDRGRGYTF. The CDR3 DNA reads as TGTGCCAGCAGCCACGACAGGGGGCGAGGCTACACCTTC.

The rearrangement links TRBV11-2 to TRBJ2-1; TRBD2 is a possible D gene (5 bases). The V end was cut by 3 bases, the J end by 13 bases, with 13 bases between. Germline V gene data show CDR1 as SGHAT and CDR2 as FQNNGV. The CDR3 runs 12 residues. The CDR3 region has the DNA TGTGCCAGCAGCTTTCGCGGGCTAAAACAGTTCTTC. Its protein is CASSFRGLKQFF.

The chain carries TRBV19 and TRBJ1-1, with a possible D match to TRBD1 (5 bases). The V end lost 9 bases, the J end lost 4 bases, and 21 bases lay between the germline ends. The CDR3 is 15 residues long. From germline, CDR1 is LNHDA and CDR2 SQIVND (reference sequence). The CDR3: CASRTGTSGSTEAFF. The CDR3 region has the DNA TGTGCCAGCCGTACCGGGACTTCGGGTAGCACTGAAGCTTTCTTT.

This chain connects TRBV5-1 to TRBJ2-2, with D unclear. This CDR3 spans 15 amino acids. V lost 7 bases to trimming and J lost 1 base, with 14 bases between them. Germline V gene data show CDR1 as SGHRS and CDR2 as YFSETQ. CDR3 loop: CASLGSSLNTGELFF. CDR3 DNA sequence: TGCGCCAGCCTGGGCAGTTCCTTGAACACCGGGGAGCTGTTTTTT.

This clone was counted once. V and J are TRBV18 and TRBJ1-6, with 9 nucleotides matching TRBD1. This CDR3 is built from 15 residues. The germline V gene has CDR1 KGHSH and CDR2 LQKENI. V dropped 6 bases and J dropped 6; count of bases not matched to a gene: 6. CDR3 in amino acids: CASSPGTGSNSPLHF. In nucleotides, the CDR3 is TGTGCCAGCTCGCCCGGGACAGGGAGTAATTCACCCCTCCACTTT.

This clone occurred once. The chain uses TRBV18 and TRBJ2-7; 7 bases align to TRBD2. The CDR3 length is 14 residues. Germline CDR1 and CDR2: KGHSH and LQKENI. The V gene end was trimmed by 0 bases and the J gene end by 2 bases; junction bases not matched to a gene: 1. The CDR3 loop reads CASSPPRGAYEQYF. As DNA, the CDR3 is TGTGCCAGCTCACCACCACGGGGGGCCTACGAGCAGTACTTC.

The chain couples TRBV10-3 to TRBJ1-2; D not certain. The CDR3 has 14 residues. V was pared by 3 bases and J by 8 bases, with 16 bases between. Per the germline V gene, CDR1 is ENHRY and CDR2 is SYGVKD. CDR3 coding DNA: TGTGCCATCAGTGACCCAGACGGACTCTGGGGCTACACCTTC. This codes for CAISDPDGLWGYTF.

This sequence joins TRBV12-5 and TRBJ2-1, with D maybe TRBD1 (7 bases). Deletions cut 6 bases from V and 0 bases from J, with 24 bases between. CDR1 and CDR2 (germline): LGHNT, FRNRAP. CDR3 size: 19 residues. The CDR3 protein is CASGPRGTENTSSYNEQFF. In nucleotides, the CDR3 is TGTGCTAGTGGCCCCCGCGGGACAGAGAATACTAGCTCCTACAATGAGCAGTTCTTC.

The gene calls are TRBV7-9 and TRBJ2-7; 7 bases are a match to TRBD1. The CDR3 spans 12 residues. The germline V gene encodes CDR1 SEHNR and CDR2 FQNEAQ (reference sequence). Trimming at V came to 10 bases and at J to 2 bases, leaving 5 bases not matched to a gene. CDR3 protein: CATRQGTYEQYF. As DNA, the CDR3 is TGTGCCACCCGACAGGGTACCTACGAGCAGTACTTC.